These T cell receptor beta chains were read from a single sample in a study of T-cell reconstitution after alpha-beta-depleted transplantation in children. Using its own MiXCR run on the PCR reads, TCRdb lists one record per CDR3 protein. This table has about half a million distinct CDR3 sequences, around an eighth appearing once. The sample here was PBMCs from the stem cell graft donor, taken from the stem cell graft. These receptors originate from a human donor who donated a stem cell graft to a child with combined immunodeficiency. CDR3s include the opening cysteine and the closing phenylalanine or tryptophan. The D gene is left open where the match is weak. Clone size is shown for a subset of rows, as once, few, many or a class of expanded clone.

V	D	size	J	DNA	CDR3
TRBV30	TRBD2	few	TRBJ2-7	TGTGCCTGGAGTGAGGGACTAAGATTCCACGAGCAGTACTTC	CAWSEGLRFHEQYF
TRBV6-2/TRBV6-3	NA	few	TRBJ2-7	TGTGCCAGCAGTTACTCCCCAGTGGCCTACGAGCAGTACTTC	CASSYSPVAYEQYF
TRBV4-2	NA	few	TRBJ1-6	TGTGCCAGCAGCCAACAGCCTAGAAATTCACCCCTCCACTTT	CASSQQPRNSPLHF
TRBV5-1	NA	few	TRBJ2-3	TGCGCCAGCAGCTTCGGCGGCTCGAGGGCAGATACGCAGTATTTT	CASSFGGSRADTQYF
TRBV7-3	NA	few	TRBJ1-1	TGTGCCAGCAGCTTAGCGGGGGGCTGGGCTGAAGCTTTCTTT	CASSLAGGWAEAFF
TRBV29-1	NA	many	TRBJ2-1	TGCAGCGGTGGGGGCCGAGGCTCCTACAATGAGCAGTTCTTC	CSGGGRGSYNEQFF
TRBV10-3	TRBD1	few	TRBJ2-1	TGTGCCACCACACCCGGGACAGTCTACAATGAGCAGTTCTTC	CATTPGTVYNEQFF
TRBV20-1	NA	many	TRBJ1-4	TGCAGTGCTAGAGATAGGCAGGGGCTCGGAAAACTGTTTTTT	CSARDRQGLGKLFF
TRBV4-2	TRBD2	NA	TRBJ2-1	TGTGCCAGCAGCCAACTCGGCGGGAGGGCCGTCGATGAGCAGTTCTTC	CASSQLGGRAVDEQFF
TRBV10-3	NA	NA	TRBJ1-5	TGTGCCATCAGTGGGACGAGCAATCAGCCCCAGCATTTT	CAISGTSNQPQHF
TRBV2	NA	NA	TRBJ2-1	TGTGCCAGCAGTGCCCACTCTGACGACCAGTTCTTC	CASSAHSDDQFF
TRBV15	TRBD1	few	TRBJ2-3	TGTGCCACCAGCAGAGGGACAGGGGGGACAGATACGCAGTATTTT	CATSRGTGGTDTQYF
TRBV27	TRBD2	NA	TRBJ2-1	TGTGCCAGCAGTTTTCGAGCGGGGGGGGATTCCCCCTACAATGAGCAGTTCTTC	CASSFRAGGDSPYNEQFF
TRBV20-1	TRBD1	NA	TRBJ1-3	TGCAGTGCGTACGACCAGGACAGGGGGCCCGGAAACACCATATATTTT	CSAYDQDRGPGNTIYF
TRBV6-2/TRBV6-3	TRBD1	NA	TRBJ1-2	TGTGCCAGCAGTTACGAAGACAGGGTGCACTATGGCTACACCTTC	CASSYEDRVHYGYTF
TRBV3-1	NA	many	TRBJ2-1	TGTGCCAGCAGCCAAGATACACTCGCCTACAATGAGCAGTTCTTC	CASSQDTLAYNEQFF
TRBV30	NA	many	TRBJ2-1	TGTGCCTGGAGTACAGGGACAACGATCGGGGTTTACAATGAGCAGTTCTTC	CAWSTGTTIGVYNEQFF
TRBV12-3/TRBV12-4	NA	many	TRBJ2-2	TGTGCCAGCAGTTTAAAGTTCGCGAACACCGGGGAGCTGTTTTTT	CASSLKFANTGELFF
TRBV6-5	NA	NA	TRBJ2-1	TGTGCCAGCAAAAATGAGCAGTTCTTC	CASKNEQFF
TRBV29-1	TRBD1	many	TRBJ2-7	TGCAGCGCGGTTGGGGACAGGGGTTACTACGAGCAGTACTTC	CSAVGDRGYYEQYF
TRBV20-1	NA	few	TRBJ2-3	TGCAGTGCGCTGCAGGGCAACACAGATACGCAGTATTTT	CSALQGNTDTQYF
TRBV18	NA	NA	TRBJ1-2	TGTGCCAGCTCCGCCCTATCGGGAGGCTACACCTTC	CASSALSGGYTF